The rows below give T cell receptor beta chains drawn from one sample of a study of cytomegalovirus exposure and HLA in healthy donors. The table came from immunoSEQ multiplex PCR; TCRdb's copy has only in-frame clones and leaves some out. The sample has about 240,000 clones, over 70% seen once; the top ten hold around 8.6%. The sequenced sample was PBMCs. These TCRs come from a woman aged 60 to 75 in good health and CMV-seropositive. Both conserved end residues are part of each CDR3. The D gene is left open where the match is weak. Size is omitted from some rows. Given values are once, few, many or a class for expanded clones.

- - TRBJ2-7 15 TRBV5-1 TGCGCCAGCAGCTTGGCCAGCAGGGTTACCTACGAGCAGTACTTC CASSLASRVTYEQYF
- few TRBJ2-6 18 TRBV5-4 TGTGCCAGCAGCGTGAGGGCTAGCGCCTTCTCTGGGGCCAACGTCCTGACTTTC CASSVRASAFSGANVLTF
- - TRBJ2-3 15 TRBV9 TGTGCCAGCAGCGTAGCTCCTAGCGACACAGATACGCAGTATTTT CASSVAPSDTDTQYF
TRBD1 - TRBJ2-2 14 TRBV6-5 TGTGCCAGCAGAAGGGGGCAGAGCACCGGGGAGCTGTTTTTT CASRRGQSTGELFF
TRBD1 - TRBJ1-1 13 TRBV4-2 TGTGCCAGTACAGGGGGCCGGAGAACTGAAGCTTTCTTT CASTGGRRTEAFF
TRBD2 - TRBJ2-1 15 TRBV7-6 TGTGCCAGCAGCGGGACTAGCGGCCCCTACAATGAGCAGTTCTTC CASSGTSGPYNEQFF
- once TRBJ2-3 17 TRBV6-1 TGTGCCAGCAGTGACCCCCGCCTAGTAACCGGCACAGATACGCAGTATTTT CASSDPRLVTGTDTQYF
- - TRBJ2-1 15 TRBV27 TGTGCCAGCAGTTTATTCGGAGAAGCCTACAATGAGCAGTTCTTC CASSLFGEAYNEQFF
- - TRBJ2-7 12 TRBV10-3 TGTGCCATCAGTGGAATTAGCTACGAGCAGTACTTC CAISGISYEQYF
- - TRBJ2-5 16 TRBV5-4 TGTGCCAGCAGCCTGTTTCCGCAGGGCCGTAGGGAGACCCAGTACTTC CASSLFPQGRRETQYF
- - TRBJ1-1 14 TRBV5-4 TGTGCCAGCAGCCCCCTAGTGGGGAGGGCTGAAGCTTTCTTT CASSPLVGRAEAFF
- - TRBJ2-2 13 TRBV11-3 TGTGCCAGCAGCACCCGGGGCACCGGGGAGCTGTTTTTT CASSTRGTGELFF
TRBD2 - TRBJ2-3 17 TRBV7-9 TGTGCCAGCAGCCAACCTTATAGCGGGAGGGAGGCAGATACGCAGTATTTT CASSQPYSGREADTQYF
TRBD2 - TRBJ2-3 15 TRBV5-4 TGTGCCAGCAGCTTACGACTAGCGGGCACAGATACGCAGTATTTT CASSLRLAGTDTQYF
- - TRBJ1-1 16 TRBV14 TGTGCCAGCAGCCAAGACGTGGGGGGAATGAACACTGAAGCTTTCTTT CASSQDVGGMNTEAFF
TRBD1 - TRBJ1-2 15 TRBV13 TGTGCCAGCAGCTACCGGGACAGGGGAAACTATGGCTACACCTTC CASSYRDRGNYGYTF
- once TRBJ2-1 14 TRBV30 TGTGCCTGGACGGGCGGGATTTCCTACAATGAGCAGTTCTTC CAWTGGISYNEQFF
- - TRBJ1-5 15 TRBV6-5 TGTGCCAGCAGTCCCTCAGGGTGGGGCAATCAGCCCCAGCATTTT CASSPSGWGNQPQHF
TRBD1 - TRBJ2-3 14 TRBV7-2 TGTGCCAGCAGCCTGGACAGGGGAACAGATACGCAGTATTTT CASSLDRGTDTQYF
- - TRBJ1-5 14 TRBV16 TGTGCCAGCAGCCAAACAGGCACCTATCAGCCCCAGCATTTT CASSQTGTYQPQHF
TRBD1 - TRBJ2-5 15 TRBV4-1 TGCGCCAGCAGCCAAGATAGGACAGGGCGGGGGACCCAGTACTTC CASSQDRTGRGTQYF
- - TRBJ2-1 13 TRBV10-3 TGTGCCATCAGGACGGAGGCCTACAATGAGCAGTTCTTC CAIRTEAYNEQFF
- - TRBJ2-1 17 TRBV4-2 TGTGCCAGCAGCCAAGAGTCGGCTACGGGATCCTACAATGAGCAGTTCTTC CASSQESATGSYNEQFF
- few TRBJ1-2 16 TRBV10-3 TGTGCCATCAGTGAGTTCCGGGACATAACTAACTATGGCTACACCTTC CAISEFRDITNYGYTF
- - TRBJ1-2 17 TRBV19 TGTGCCAGTAGTTTTGTAGTGCCGGCAGGGGACATCTATGGCTACACCTTC CASSFVVPAGDIYGYTF
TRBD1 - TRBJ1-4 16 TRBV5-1 TGCGCCAGCAGCTCCACCTACGGGACAGGGCAGGAAAAACTGTTTTTT CASSSTYGTGQEKLFF
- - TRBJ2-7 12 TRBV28 TGTGCCAGCAGCGTGACAGACTACGAGCAGTACTTC CASSVTDYEQYF
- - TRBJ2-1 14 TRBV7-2 TGTGCCAGCAGCTTAGCGGCGGGGAACAATGAGCAGTTCTTC CASSLAAGNNEQFF
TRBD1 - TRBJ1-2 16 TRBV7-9 TGTTCCAGCAGCCGAGCCGGGACAGCGTTCGACTATGGCTACACCTTC CSSSRAGTAFDYGYTF
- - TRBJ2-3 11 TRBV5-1 TGCGCCAGCATGTTGGACAGTACGCAGTATTTT CASMLDSTQYF
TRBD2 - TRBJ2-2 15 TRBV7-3 TGTGCCAGCAGCCGGAGCGGGAGGGATACCGGGGAGCTGTTTTTT CASSRSGRDTGELFF
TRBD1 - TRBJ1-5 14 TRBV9 TGTGCCAGCAGCGGGACAGGGGGAAATCAGCCCCAGCATTTT CASSGTGGNQPQHF
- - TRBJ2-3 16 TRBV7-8 TGTGCCAGCAGCCCCCGGTCCGGGACAATCACAGATACGCAGTATTTT CASSPRSGTITDTQYF
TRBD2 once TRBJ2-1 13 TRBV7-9 TGTGCCAGCAGTTCCGGACTAGCGGATGAGCAGTTCTTC CASSSGLADEQFF
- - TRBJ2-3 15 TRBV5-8 TGTGCCAGCAGCTGGATAAAGGGGGGGAAAGATACGCAGTATTTT CASSWIKGGKDTQYF
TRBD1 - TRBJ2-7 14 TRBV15 TGTGCCACCAGCAGAGGGACAGGGGCGAGTGAGCAGTACTTC CATSRGTGASEQYF
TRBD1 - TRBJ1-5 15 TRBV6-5 TGTGCCAGCAGTCCCACAGGGGTACGAGGACAGCCCCAGCATTTT CASSPTGVRGQPQHF
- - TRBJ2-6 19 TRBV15 TGTGCCACCAGCAGAGATCTCTTACAGCCAGTCCCTGGGGCCAACGTCCTGACTTTC CATSRDLLQPVPGANVLTF
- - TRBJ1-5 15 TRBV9 TGTGCCAGCAGCGTAGGGGGAGTTAGCAATCAGCCCCAGCATTTT CASSVGGVSNQPQHF
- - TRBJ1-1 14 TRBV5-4 TGTGCCAGCAGCCCACGGGAGAGTGGCACTGAAGCTTTCTTT CASSPRESGTEAFF
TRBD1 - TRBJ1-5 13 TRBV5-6 TGTGCCAGCAGCAATGGACAGGGTCAGCCCCAGCATTTT CASSNGQGQPQHF
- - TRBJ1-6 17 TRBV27 TGTGCCAGCAGTTTGGGACAAGGGGGCTCCTATAATTCACCCCTCCACTTT CASSLGQGGSYNSPLHF
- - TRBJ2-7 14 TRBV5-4 TGTGCCAGCAGTCACGGACAGAACTCCTACGAGCAGTACTTC CASSHGQNSYEQYF